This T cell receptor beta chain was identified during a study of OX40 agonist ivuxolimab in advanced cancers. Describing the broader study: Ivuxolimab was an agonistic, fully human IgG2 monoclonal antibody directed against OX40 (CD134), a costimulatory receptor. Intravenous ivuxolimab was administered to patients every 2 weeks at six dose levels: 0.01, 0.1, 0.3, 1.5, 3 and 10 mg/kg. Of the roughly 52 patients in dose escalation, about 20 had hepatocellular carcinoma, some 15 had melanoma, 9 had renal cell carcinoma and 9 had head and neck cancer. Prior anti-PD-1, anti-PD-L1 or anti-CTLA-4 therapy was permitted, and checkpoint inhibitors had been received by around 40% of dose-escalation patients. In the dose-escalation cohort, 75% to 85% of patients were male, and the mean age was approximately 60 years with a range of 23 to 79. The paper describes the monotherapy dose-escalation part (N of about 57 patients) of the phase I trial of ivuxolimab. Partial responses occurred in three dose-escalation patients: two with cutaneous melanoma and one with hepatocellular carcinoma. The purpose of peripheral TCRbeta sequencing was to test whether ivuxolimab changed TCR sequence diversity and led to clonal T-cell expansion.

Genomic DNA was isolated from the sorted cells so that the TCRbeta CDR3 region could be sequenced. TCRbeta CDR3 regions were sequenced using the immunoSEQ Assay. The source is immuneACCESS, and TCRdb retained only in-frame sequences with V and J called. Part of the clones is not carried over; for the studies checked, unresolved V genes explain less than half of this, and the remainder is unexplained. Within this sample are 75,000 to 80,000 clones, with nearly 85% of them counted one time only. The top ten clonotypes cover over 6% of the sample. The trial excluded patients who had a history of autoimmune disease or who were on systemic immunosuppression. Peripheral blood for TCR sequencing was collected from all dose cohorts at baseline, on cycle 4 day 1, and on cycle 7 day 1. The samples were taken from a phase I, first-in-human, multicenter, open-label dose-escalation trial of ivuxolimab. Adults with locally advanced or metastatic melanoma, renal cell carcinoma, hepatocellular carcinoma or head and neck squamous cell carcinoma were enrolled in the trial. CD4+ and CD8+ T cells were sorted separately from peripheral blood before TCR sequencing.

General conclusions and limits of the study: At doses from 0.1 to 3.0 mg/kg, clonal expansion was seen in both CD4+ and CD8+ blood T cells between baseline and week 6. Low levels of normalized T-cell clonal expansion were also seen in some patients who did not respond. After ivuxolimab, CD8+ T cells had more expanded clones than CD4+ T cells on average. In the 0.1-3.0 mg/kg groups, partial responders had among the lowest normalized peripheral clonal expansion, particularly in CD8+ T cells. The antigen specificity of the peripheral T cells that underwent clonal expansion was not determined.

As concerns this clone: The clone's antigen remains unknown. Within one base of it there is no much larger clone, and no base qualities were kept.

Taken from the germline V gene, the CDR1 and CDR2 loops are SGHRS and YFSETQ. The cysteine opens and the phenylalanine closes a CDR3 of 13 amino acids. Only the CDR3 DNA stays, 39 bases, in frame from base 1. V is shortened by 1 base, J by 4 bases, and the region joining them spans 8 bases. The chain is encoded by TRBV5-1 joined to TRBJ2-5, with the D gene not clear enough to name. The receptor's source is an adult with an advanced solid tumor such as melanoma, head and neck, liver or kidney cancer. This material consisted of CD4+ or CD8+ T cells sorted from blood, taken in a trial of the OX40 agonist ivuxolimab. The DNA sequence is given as TGCGCCAGCAGCTTGAGTCTTGCAGAGACCCAGTACTTC. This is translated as CASSLSLAETQYF.